This TCR beta chain was identified during a study of blood T cell repertoires in COVID-19. Overall study context: Samples taken during acute and convalescent COVID-19 were collected in the United States, Italy and Spain. Sources were T cells, B-cell-depleted T cells, or PBMCs; the material itself was cDNA or gDNA.

How the authors handled the data: Amplification with reference gene primers provided the estimates of nucleated cell counts. Assay: immunoSEQ multiplex PCR; the TCRdb copy retains only in-frame clones and omits some. Clone size and V and J calls were adopted from that table, with D and trimming inferred from the DNA. The repertoire holds hundreds of thousands of clones, with 80% to 90% as singletons. V was shortened by 1 base and J by 2 bases, with 15 bases between the two germline ends. Germline-derived CDR1 and CDR2 are SGHRS and YFSETQ. The length of the CDR3 is 17 residues. The source of this sequence is a young woman with acute or convalescent COVID-19. The specimen was peripheral blood. The chain recombines TRBV5-1 with TRBJ2-2, with D possibly being TRBD1 (6 bases). In nucleotides, the CDR3 is TGCGCCAGCAGCTTGATTCCAGGGACACTAAACACCGGGGAGCTGTTTTTT. Its protein is CASSLIPGTLNTGELFF.